The clone carrying this T cell receptor (beta chain) was counted ten times or more. Its target is not known. The sample's treatment: oral pan-JAK inhibitor, 5-10 mg twice daily. Peripheral blood and lesional scalp punch biopsies were taken from alopecia areata patients. PBMC-derived CD4+ and CD8+ T cells were sorted. The data derive from a study of CD8+ T cells in alopecia areata. Sequencing templates came from extracted RNA that was reverse transcribed into cDNA. Produced via immunoSEQ multiplex PCR; TCRdb's table is partial and in-frame only. The top ten hold 20% to 30% of the sample, which has 60,000 to 85,000 clones, around 60% seen once. Study observations and caveats: Scalp and blood samples kept many expanded lesional clones throughout tofacitinib. More clonal than normal scalp was lesional scalp, particularly alopecia totalis/universalis.

With 4 bases removed from V and 1 base from J, the gap between germline ends came to 8 bases. CDR1 is MNHNS, CDR2 SASEGT, per germline. The CDR3 has 15 amino acids. The chain uses TRBV6-1 and TRBJ2-6; D is ambiguous. The clonotype comes from a human donor with alopecia areata. The sequences come from CD8+ T cells sorted from blood, collected at week 24, from a patient treated with tofacitinib. CDR3 nucleotides: TGTGCCAGCAGTGGAGAGCTTTCTGGGGCCAACGTCCTGACTTTC. Translated: CASSGELSGANVLTF.